This T cell receptor beta chain comes out of a study of shared clonotypes between healthy human individuals. Measured with immunoSEQ multiplex PCR; TCRdb has only the in-frame clones, and not every one. The sample lists roughly 2.2 million clones, over 90% seen once, with about 0.41% in the top ten. The CDR3 loop spans 13 amino acids. CDR1 MNHNY and CDR2 SVGAGI come from the germline V gene (reference sequence). Trimming cost V 5 bases and J 4 bases, with 11 bases left between them. This TCR derives from a young man in good health. Some clones in this sample may be carry-over from other donors' samples. The chain links TRBV6-6 to TRBJ1-1, with D perhaps matching TRBD1 (6 bases). The sample was naive CD4+ T cells from PBMCs. Subset defined: CD45RA+ positively selected. CDR3 region: CASSRDIVTEAFF. In DNA, the CDR3 is TGTGCCAGCAGTAGGGACATCGTCACTGAAGCTTTCTTT.